This T cell receptor beta chain appears in the sequencing data of a study of technical replicates of blood from a few donors. The protocol was immunoSEQ multiplex PCR, while the TCRdb copy is restricted to in-frame clones and leaves out a portion. The profile shows 85,000 to 95,000 clones, about 96% of them singletons. Trimming took off 2 bases at V and 1 base at J, with 14 bases between the two ends. The CDR3 covers 17 residues. CDR1 SEHNR and CDR2 FQNEAQ come from the germline V gene (reference sequence). Sequenced material: T cells isolated from PBMCs. This TCR was sampled from a human donor in good health. The chain has TRBV7-9 and TRBJ2-2; perhaps TRBD1 as D (6 bases). The CDR3 spells CASSLRKTGLNTGELFF. The CDR3 nucleotides read TGTGCCAGCAGCTTACGGAAGACAGGATTGAACACCGGGGAGCTGTTTTTT.